The TCR beta chain under discussion was sequenced for a study of blood T cell repertoires in COVID-19. In the study overall: Sites across the United States, Italy and Spain contributed samples from acute and convalescent COVID-19. From T cells, B-cell-depleted T cells, or PBMCs came the material, which was cDNA or gDNA.

Original handling: Amplifying reference gene primers gave estimates of nucleated cell counts. Sequencing used immunoSEQ multiplex PCR; TCRdb keeps in-frame clones, though not all of them. V, J and clone size are taken as reported in that table, and D and trimming were inferred from the DNA itself. This sample has approximately 270,000 clones, with around 83% found just once. The sequence derives from a man of 80 years or more with acute or convalescent COVID-19. The sample taken for sequencing was peripheral blood.

CDR3 DNA: TGCGCCAGCAGCTTGGACAGGGGGCACGGGCAGCCCCAGCATTTT. Translation: CASSLDRGHGQPQHF. This rearrangement joins TRBV5-1 to TRBJ1-5, with 9 positions matching TRBD1. Per the germline V gene, CDR1 is SGHRS and CDR2 is YFSETQ. This CDR3 region has 15 residues. The trim removed 0 bases at V and 7 bases at J, leaving 5 bases unmatched.